This passage covers 4 T cell receptor beta chains from one sample sequenced in a study of blood T cell repertoires in COVID-19. Clones were read by immunoSEQ multiplex PCR, and TCRdb kept only the in-frame ones, dropping some. Of around 380,000 clones listed, about 89% were seen once; the top ten hold 1% to 1.5%. The sequenced material came from PBMCs or T cells enriched from blood (not recorded which). The receptors stem from a man aged 30 to 39 who had recovered from COVID-19.

The V gene is TRBV4-2, the J gene TRBJ2-7; 9 positions match TRBD1. Germline trimming cut 3 bases from V and 4 bases from J; bases unmatched to any gene: 10. Germline V gives CDR1 LGHNA, CDR2 YNFKEQ. The CDR3 is made up of 16 amino acids. CDR3 in amino acids: CASSQSGTGFLYEQYF. CDR3 bases: TGTGCCAGCAGCCAGTCCGGGACAGGGTTTTTGTACGAGCAGTACTTC.

The table lists this clone with a few counts. The chain carries TRBV19 and TRBJ1-1; possibly TRBD1 for D (6 bases). The CDR3 sequence is 15 residues long. Between the trimmed V and J ends, which lost 3 bases and 1 base, there was a span of 12 bases. The germline V gene has CDR1 LNHDA and CDR2 SQIVND (reference sequence). CDR3 protein: CASSISQGWNTEAFF. In nucleotides, the CDR3 is TGTGCCAGTAGTATCTCACAGGGATGGAACACTGAAGCTTTCTTT.

The chain is built from TRBV18 and TRBJ2-5; 11 nucleotides line up with TRBD2. V was clipped by 6 bases and J by 2 bases; unmatched bases: 2. This CDR3 region has 14 residues. The germline V gene encodes CDR1 KGHSH and CDR2 LQKENI. CDR3 region: CASSGTSGQETQYF. The CDR3 DNA sequence: TGTGCCAGCTCCGGGACTAGCGGTCAAGAGACCCAGTACTTC.

Turning to this clone: A read error is possible here, since a much larger clone lies one base away. The chain is built from TRBV30 and TRBJ1-1, with a possible D match to TRBD1 (5 bases). CDR3 length: 12 residues. The V gene's germline CDR1 is GTSNPN and CDR2 SVGIG (reference sequence). With 5 bases removed from V and 0 bases from J, the gap between germline ends came to 7 bases. The CDR3 DNA sequence: TGTGCCTGGGGACACTTGAACACTGAAGCTTTCTTT. It specifies CAWGHLNTEAFF. The complete variable domain, with remaining parts taken from reference TRBV30 and TRBJ1-1, reads SQTIHQWPATLVQPVGSPLSLECTVEGTSNPNLYWYRQAAGRGLQLLFYSVGIGQISSEVPQNLSASRPQDRQFILSSKKLLLSDSGFYLCAWGHLNTEAFFGQGTRLTVV.